This entry concerns a single T cell receptor beta chain. The CDR3 consists of 16 residues. Per germline, CDR1 LNHNV and CDR2 YYDKDF (reference sequence). TCRdb reprocessed the 5' RACE reads and stores each CDR3 protein as one record, lacking DNA. The sample shows 400,000 to 500,000 distinct CDR3 sequences, and roughly 2.5% sits with its ten largest clones. This entry is derived from a study of monozygotic twins with inflammatory bowel disease. J is TRBJ1-2 and V is TRBV15; the TRBD1 assignment by TCRdb is unverifiable without DNA. This clonotype was obtained from a human donor with ulcerative colitis or Crohn's disease, or a healthy co-twin of an affected twin (not recorded which). The sequenced sample consisted of blood. CDR3 protein: CATSRDRGQGAVGYTF.